The rows below give T cell receptor beta chains drawn from one sample of a study of T-cell reconstitution after alpha-beta-depleted transplantation in children. TCRdb passed the PCR reads through MiXCR, listing each CDR3 protein once. Here the sample spans around 340,000 distinct CDR3 sequences, 10% to 15% being singletons. The sequences come from PBMCs, collected from the stem cell graft. The receptors come from a human donor who donated a stem cell graft to a child with Fanconi anemia. Each CDR3 is given with its conserved first and last residue. The D gene is left open where the match is weak. The size of a clone is reported for some rows only, either as once, few or many, or as a class for expanded clones.

V: TRBV20-1
J: TRBJ2-1
size: few
D: -
DNA: TGCAGTGCTAGGCCTCAAGGGCGGTACAATGAGCAGTTCTTC
CDR3: CSARPQGRYNEQFF

V: TRBV10-3
J: TRBJ1-1
size: many
D: -
DNA: TGTGCCATCATCAGGGATGGAGAGGATACTGAAGCTTTCTTT
CDR3: CAIIRDGEDTEAFF

V: TRBV11-2
J: TRBJ2-3
size: -
D: TRBD2
DNA: TGTGCCAGCAGCTTCTTCGGGACTAGCGGGGGGTTATCTAGCACAGATACGCAGTATTTT
CDR3: CASSFFGTSGGLSSTDTQYF

V: TRBV9
J: TRBJ2-6
size: -
D: -
DNA: TGTGCCAGCAGCGTAGCGGTCGGGGCCAACGTCCTGACTTTC
CDR3: CASSVAVGANVLTF

V: TRBV10-3
J: TRBJ2-1
size: many
D: TRBD2
DNA: TGTGCCATCAGTGAGTCGGCTAGCGGGGCCCCTTACAATGAGCAGTTCTTC
CDR3: CAISESASGAPYNEQFF

V: TRBV6-5
J: TRBJ2-3
size: many
D: -
DNA: TGTGCCAGCAGTTATAACCCCGCTAGCACAGATACGCAGTATTTT
CDR3: CASSYNPASTDTQYF

V: TRBV27
J: TRBJ2-1
size: many
D: -
DNA: TGTGCCAGCAGGGAGGTGGCCTACAATGAGCAGTTCTTC
CDR3: CASREVAYNEQFF

V: TRBV27
J: TRBJ2-1
size: -
D: -
DNA: TGTGCCAGCAGTATGTCGGGGTGGGGGTACAATGAGCAGTTCTTC
CDR3: CASSMSGWGYNEQFF

V: TRBV5-4
J: TRBJ1-1
size: -
D: TRBD1
DNA: TGTGCCAGCAGCTTGGGACAGGGTTTAGAAGCTTTCTTT
CDR3: CASSLGQGLEAFF

V: TRBV7-6
J: TRBJ2-5
size: many
D: -
DNA: TGTGCCAGCAGCTTGGCTCAAGAGACCCAGTACTTC
CDR3: CASSLAQETQYF

V: TRBV5-6
J: TRBJ1-2
size: -
D: -
DNA: TGTGCCAGCAGCTTGGCCGGTAGAACTAACTATGGCTACACCTTC
CDR3: CASSLAGRTNYGYTF

V: TRBV5-4
J: TRBJ1-4
size: -
D: TRBD1
DNA: TGTGCCAGCAGCCGGGACAGCACCGCAACTAATGAAAAACTGTTTTTT
CDR3: CASSRDSTATNEKLFF

V: TRBV7-9
J: TRBJ2-1
size: few
D: TRBD1
DNA: TGTGCCAGCAGCTTAGTCGACAGGGGAAGTGAGCAGTTCTTC
CDR3: CASSLVDRGSEQFF

V: TRBV7-2
J: TRBJ2-5
size: few
D: TRBD2
DNA: TGTGCCAGCAGCTTATGGACTAGCCGGGAGACCCAGTACTTC
CDR3: CASSLWTSRETQYF

V: TRBV6-1
J: TRBJ2-1
size: -
D: -
DNA: TGTGTCAGCAGCTCGGCCCTATACAATGAGCAGTTCTTC
CDR3: CVSSSALYNEQFF

V: TRBV7-2
J: TRBJ2-7
size: -
D: TRBD1
DNA: TGTGCCAGCAGCCCGCGGACAGGGGGAATCGAGCAGTACTTC
CDR3: CASSPRTGGIEQYF

V: TRBV6-2/TRBV6-3
J: TRBJ1-5
size: -
D: TRBD1
DNA: TGTGCCAGCAGGGACAGGGGACGACAGCCCCAGCATTTT
CDR3: CASRDRGRQPQHF

V: TRBV20-1
J: TRBJ1-2
size: -
D: TRBD1
DNA: TGCAGTGCTAGGGGACAGGCTAACTATGGCTACACCTTC
CDR3: CSARGQANYGYTF

V: TRBV10-3
J: TRBJ2-1
size: few
D: TRBD1
DNA: TGTGCCATCAGTGAGGGACAGGGTAGAAACAATGAGCAGTTCTTC
CDR3: CAISEGQGRNNEQFF

V: TRBV6-6
J: TRBJ2-7
size: few
D: -
DNA: TGTGCCAGCAGCCCTTTTTTGAGGGAGCAGTACTTC
CDR3: CASSPFLREQYF

V: TRBV20-1
J: TRBJ1-4
size: few
D: TRBD1
DNA: TGCAGTGCTAGAGATGTAACAGGGGGCTCTGAAAAACTGTTTTTT
CDR3: CSARDVTGGSEKLFF

V: TRBV12-3/TRBV12-4
J: TRBJ2-1
size: -
D: -
DNA: TGTGCCAGCAGGTCCGCGGGTGGGGGTACCTACAATGAGCAGTTCTTC
CDR3: CASRSAGGGTYNEQFF

V: TRBV5-1
J: TRBJ2-5
size: -
D: TRBD2
DNA: TGCGCCAGCAGCTTGGCCCGGGACTACAGCCAAGAGACCCAGTACTTC
CDR3: CASSLARDYSQETQYF

V: TRBV6-2/TRBV6-3
J: TRBJ2-1
size: few
D: TRBD2
DNA: TGTGCCAGCAGCTCCTTAGCGGGGGTCGAGCAGTTCTTC
CDR3: CASSSLAGVEQFF

V: TRBV6-2/TRBV6-3
J: TRBJ2-5
size: many
D: -
DNA: TGTGCCAGCAGCCGGGACTCCTCTCAAGAGACCCAGTACTTC
CDR3: CASSRDSSQETQYF

V: TRBV27
J: TRBJ1-1
size: many
D: -
DNA: TGTGCCAGCAGTTTACATGGGGGCCTGAACACTGAAGCTTTCTTT
CDR3: CASSLHGGLNTEAFF

V: TRBV9
J: TRBJ2-5
size: few
D: -
DNA: TGTGCCAGCAGCCCCCACTTAAGGGGAGAGACCCAGTACTTC
CDR3: CASSPHLRGETQYF

V: TRBV18
J: TRBJ1-3
size: -
D: -
DNA: TGTGCCAGCTCACCAAACGCAGGAAACACCATATATTTT
CDR3: CASSPNAGNTIYF

V: TRBV6-1
J: TRBJ2-2
size: few
D: -
DNA: TGTGCCAGCAGTGAACTCAGGGAAACCGGGGAGCTGTTTTTT
CDR3: CASSELRETGELFF

V: TRBV5-1
J: TRBJ1-1
size: few
D: TRBD1
DNA: TGCGCCAGCAGCCCCCTCGAGGACAGGGTTGAAGCTTTCTTT
CDR3: CASSPLEDRVEAFF

V: TRBV28
J: TRBJ2-7
size: -
D: TRBD1
DNA: TGTGCCAGCAGTCATAGGACAGGGGGGTACGAGCAGTACTTC
CDR3: CASSHRTGGYEQYF

V: TRBV6-5
J: TRBJ2-7
size: few
D: -
DNA: TGTGCCAGCAGTTACTCGGGACAAGGGGACTACGAGCAGTACTTC
CDR3: CASSYSGQGDYEQYF

V: TRBV7-9
J: TRBJ1-2
size: -
D: -
DNA: TGTGCCAGCAGCTTGCCCTCAGGTCCTACAAGTGGCTACACCTTC
CDR3: CASSLPSGPTSGYTF

V: TRBV6-1
J: TRBJ1-2
size: -
D: -
DNA: TGTGCCAGCACCCCCACCAGGGACTTTCATGGCTACACCTTC
CDR3: CASTPTRDFHGYTF

V: TRBV12-3/TRBV12-4
J: TRBJ1-1
size: many
D: -
DNA: TGTGCCAGCAGGCCCAAGAACACTGAAGCTTTCTTT
CDR3: CASRPKNTEAFF

V: TRBV11-2
J: TRBJ2-1
size: few
D: TRBD2
DNA: TGTGCCAGCAGCTTAGGTCTCCGGGGGGGCCGGACGAGCAATGAGCAGTTCTTC
CDR3: CASSLGLRGGRTSNEQFF

V: TRBV12-3/TRBV12-4
J: TRBJ2-5
size: many
D: -
DNA: TGTGCCAGCAGTGGACTGAAAGAGACCCAGTACTTC
CDR3: CASSGLKETQYF

V: TRBV6-2/TRBV6-3
J: TRBJ2-1
size: many
D: -
DNA: TGTGCCAGCAGTAGCCTAACCCTCGGGTACAATGAGCAGTTCTTC
CDR3: CASSSLTLGYNEQFF

V: TRBV13
J: TRBJ2-3
size: many
D: TRBD2
DNA: TGTGCCAGCAGCTTCAATAGCGGGGGTCTCACAGATACGCAGTATTTT
CDR3: CASSFNSGGLTDTQYF

V: TRBV5-1
J: TRBJ1-3
size: -
D: -
DNA: TGCGCCAGCAGCGCCGGGACTCTTGGCTCTGGAAACACCATATATTTT
CDR3: CASSAGTLGSGNTIYF

V: TRBV30
J: TRBJ1-5
size: -
D: -
DNA: TGTGCCTGGAGTGTACTTGGGGTGATGCAGCCCCAGCATTTT
CDR3: CAWSVLGVMQPQHF

V: TRBV7-9
J: TRBJ1-1
size: -
D: -
DNA: TGTGTCAGCAGCTTATGGAACAAGAACACTGAAGCTTTCTTT
CDR3: CVSSLWNKNTEAFF

V: TRBV5-1
J: TRBJ2-2
size: few
D: TRBD1
DNA: TGCGCCAGCAGCTTGGGGGACAGATTTAACACCGGGGAGCTGTTTTTT
CDR3: CASSLGDRFNTGELFF

V: TRBV6-2/TRBV6-3
J: TRBJ2-3
size: few
D: -
DNA: TGTGCCAGCAGCCGGCTAGTGGGTACGCAGTATTTT
CDR3: CASSRLVGTQYF

V: TRBV7-2
J: TRBJ2-2
size: -
D: -
DNA: TGTGCCAGCAGCTTAGCCGCTCGGGGGCGGAACGGGGAGCTGTTTTTT
CDR3: CASSLAARGRNGELFF

V: TRBV25-1
J: TRBJ2-2
size: many
D: TRBD2
DNA: TGTGCCAGCAGCCCCCCCCTTAGCGGGACTTCGAACACCGGGGAGCTGTTTTTT
CDR3: CASSPPLSGTSNTGELFF

V: TRBV4-2
J: TRBJ2-2
size: few
D: -
DNA: TGTGCCAGCAGCCAAGAGTGGCAGGGTAACACCGGGGAGCTGTTTTTT
CDR3: CASSQEWQGNTGELFF

V: TRBV5-6
J: TRBJ2-6
size: few
D: -
DNA: TGTGCCAGCGGGAGGAGCTCTGGGGCCAACGTCCTGACTTTC
CDR3: CASGRSSGANVLTF

V: TRBV29-1
J: TRBJ1-2
size: -
D: -
DNA: TGCAGCGTGGGTGCAGCCAGTAGCGGCTACACCTTC
CDR3: CSVGAASSGYTF

V: TRBV7-6
J: TRBJ2-7
size: -
D: -
DNA: TGTGCCAGCAGCTTAGCGCTGACCTACGAGCAGTACTTC
CDR3: CASSLALTYEQYF